The 29 T cell receptor beta chains reported below all come from one sample, sequenced in a study of response to subunit inactivated influenza vaccine. TCRdb used MiXCR to reprocess the RT-PCR reads, holding one entry per CDR3 protein. The repertoire includes about 540,000 distinct CDR3 sequences, around 25% of them detected once, and approximately 2.9% sits in the top ten. The same data also contributed to another study, on T cells expressing NK-cell markers. Turning to that study: Synthesis of TCR beta cDNA relied on 5'RACE template switching carrying UMIs.

The sample consisted of CD4+ T cells sorted from PBMCs, taken 12 days after vaccination. These receptors came from a man in his fifties or sixties who received an inactivated influenza vaccine.

In this sample, this clonotype turned up a few times. The chain joins TRBV12-3 or TRBV12-4 to TRBJ2-5, with D perhaps given as TRBD1 or TRBD2 (6 bases each). The CDR3 covers 16 residues. Trimming left V 4 bases short and J 3 bases short, with 18 bases between. CDR3 bases: TGTGCCAGCAGTTCCCCTAGATGGGGGGCGAAAGAGACCCAGTACTTC. It translates to CASSSPRWGAKETQYF.

The CDR3 sequence is CSATGLAGFYEQYF. CDR3 nucleotide sequence: TGCAGTGCCACGGGACTAGCGGGGTTCTACGAGCAGTACTTC. V usage is TRBV20-1 and J usage is TRBJ2-7; 13 bases are a match to TRBD2. The CDR3 has 14 amino acids. CDR1 is DFQATT and CDR2 is SNEGSKA in the germline V gene (reference sequence). The junction had 5 bases not matched to a gene; V was cut back by 6 bases and J by 3 bases.

This clonotype was seen a handful of times. The CDR3 protein is CAISDRSPGGGNEQFF. CDR3 DNA: TGTGCCATCAGTGATAGGTCTCCGGGAGGCGGAAATGAGCAGTTCTTC. The chain links TRBV10-3 to TRBJ2-1, with 7 bases that match TRBD2. V shed 3 bases, J shed 7 bases, and the junction held 12 bases outside the gene matches. The germline V gene encodes CDR1 ENHRY and CDR2 SYGVKD. This CDR3 contains 16 residues.

This clonotype turned up a few times. This chain's CDR3 is CSAGTDPSGANVLTF. The CDR3 bases are TGCAGTGCTGGTACTGACCCCTCTGGGGCCAACGTCCTGACTTTC. The gene calls are TRBV20-1 and TRBJ2-6; no definite D call. This CDR3 has 15 residues. Germline CDR1 and CDR2: DFQATT and SNEGSKA (reference sequence). Trimming took off 5 bases at V and 0 bases at J, with 11 bases between the two ends.

V gene TRBV5-1 combines with J gene TRBJ2-1, with 8 bases identical to TRBD1. The CDR3 is made up of 15 amino acids. From germline, CDR1 is SGHRS and CDR2 YFSETQ. Unmatched junction bases numbered 7, after V lost 5 bases and J lost 3 bases. The CDR3 loop reads CASRDTGGSYNEQFF. The CDR3 DNA follows: TGCGCCAGCAGAGATACAGGGGGGAGCTACAATGAGCAGTTCTTC.

There are a few counts of this clonotype. The V gene is TRBV7-8, the J gene TRBJ2-3, with D possibly matching TRBD2 (6 bases). The CDR3 has 18 residues. V lost 2 bases to trimming and J lost 6 bases, with 24 bases between them. Looked up from germline, CDR1 is SGHVS and CDR2 is FQNEAQ. In nucleotides, the CDR3 is TGTGCCAGCAGCTTACTATCAACTCCGGCGGGATTAATGGATACGCAGTATTTT. Its protein is CASSLLSTPAGLMDTQYF. Using reference TRBV7-8 and TRBJ2-3 for the parts outside the CDR3, the full variable domain is GAGVSQSPRYKVAKRGQDVALRCDPISGHVSLFWYQQALGQGPEFLTYFQNEAQLDKSGLPSDRFFAERPEGSVSTLKIQRTQQEDSAVYLCASSLLSTPAGLMDTQYFGPGTRLTVL.

The chain joins TRBV27 to TRBJ2-5; the D is unclear. This CDR3 spans 14 amino acids. Deletions cut 1 base from V and 5 bases from J, with 11 bases between. The germline V gene has CDR1 MNHEY and CDR2 SMNVEV (reference sequence). CDR3 bases: TGTGCCAGCAGTTTATATAGTATTGGGGAGACCCAGTACTTC. This translates into CASSLYSIGETQYF.

The chain links TRBV10-3 to TRBJ2-5; perhaps TRBD1 as D (5 bases). The ends were cut back, 3 bases at V and 5 bases at J, with 10 bases in the middle. Germline lookup yields CDR1 ENHRY and CDR2 SYGVKD. The CDR3 runs 13 residues. The DNA for the CDR3 is TGTGCCATCAGTGACCCGACAGTTGAGACCCAGTACTTC. The encoded protein is CAISDPTVETQYF.

This clonotype turned up a few times. The chain couples TRBV12-3 or TRBV12-4 to TRBJ1-4; the D gene is possibly TRBD1 (6 bases). The V end lost 6 bases, the J end lost 0 bases, and 14 bases lay between the germline ends. The CDR3 contains 16 residues. The CDR3: CASSPGTFATNEKLFF. CDR3 nucleotides: TGTGCCAGCAGCCCCGGGACATTCGCAACTAATGAAAAACTGTTTTTT.

The gene calls are TRBV6-2 or TRBV6-3 and TRBJ1-3, with D perhaps TRBD1 (6 bases). CDR1 is MNHEY and CDR2 is SVGEGT in the germline V gene. The CDR3 covers 13 residues. The V end was cut by 6 bases, the J end by 5 bases, with 11 bases between. The CDR3 nucleotides read TGTGCCAGCAGATCGACAGGACGAAACACCATATATTTT. Amino acid sequence: CASRSTGRNTIYF.

The chain links TRBV19 to TRBJ1-1; D call uncertain. The germline gives CDR1 LNHDA, CDR2 SQIVND (reference sequence). The CDR3 length is 14 residues. V was cut by 5 bases and J by 5 bases, with 15 bases left in between. The chain's CDR3 is CASSRAGLGTEAFF. CDR3 nucleotides: TGTGCCAGTAGTCGAGCAGGTCTTGGGACTGAAGCTTTCTTT.

There are a few counts of this clonotype. V is TRBV18 and J is TRBJ1-1, with D perhaps matching TRBD1 (5 bases). Germline V lookup: CDR1 KGHSH, CDR2 LQKENI. Trimming removed 0 bases at V and 2 bases at J, with 10 bases between. The CDR3 contains 15 residues. CDR3 sequence: CASSPPGHQNTEAFF. Here the CDR3 DNA reads TGTGCCAGCTCACCACCCGGACATCAAAACACTGAAGCTTTCTTT.

This clonotype was found a few times. The chain has TRBV20-1 and TRBJ2-3; 7 bases match TRBD1. The trim removed 3 bases at V and 5 bases at J, leaving 11 bases unmatched. Germline CDR1 and CDR2: DFQATT and SNEGSKA (reference sequence). CDR3 length equals 15 residues. This CDR3 reads CSASGYDRAQDTQYF. The CDR3 region has the DNA TGCAGTGCTAGCGGTTATGACAGGGCCCAAGATACGCAGTATTTT.

The V and J genes are TRBV20-1 and TRBJ2-3; 9 nucleotides line up with TRBD2. The CDR3 is made up of 15 amino acids. The J segment lost 3 bases and the V segment lost 3 bases, leaving 7 bases of the junction unmatched. Looked up from germline, CDR1 is DFQATT and CDR2 is SNEGSKA (reference sequence). CDR3 DNA: TGCAGTGCTAGGGGTCCAACTAGCGGGACAGATACGCAGTATTTT. Protein product: CSARGPTSGTDTQYF.

This chain joins TRBV9 and TRBJ1-1; TRBD1 aligns across 9 bases. Germline CDR1 and CDR2: SGDLS and YYNGEE. V dropped 3 bases and J dropped 6; count of bases not matched to a gene: 9. The CDR3 extends over 15 amino acids. The CDR3 sequence: CASSALGDRVSEAFF. The CDR3 bases are TGTGCCAGCAGCGCCCTGGGGGACAGGGTTTCTGAAGCTTTCTTT.

This clonotype has only a few counts. The J gene is TRBJ1-4, the V gene TRBV20-1, with 9 positions matching TRBD1. Germline CDR1 and CDR2: DFQATT and SNEGSKA (reference sequence). The junction had 12 bases not matched to a gene; V was cut back by 6 bases and J by 4 bases. CDR3 length: 16 amino acids. The CDR3 here is CSATGTGIGYNEKLFF. In nucleotides, the CDR3 is TGCAGTGCCACCGGGACAGGGATCGGTTATAATGAAAAACTGTTTTTT.

The chain joins TRBV18 to TRBJ2-1, with a possible D match to TRBD2 (6 bases). V was shortened by 5 bases and J by 0 bases, with 14 bases between the two germline ends. CDR3 length: 16 amino acids. Germline CDR1 and CDR2: KGHSH and LQKENI. The CDR3 protein is CASSSGTFHSYNEQFF. The CDR3 nucleotides read TGTGCCAGCTCATCCGGGACTTTCCACTCCTACAATGAGCAGTTCTTC.

There are a few counts of this clonotype. The chain uses TRBV12-3 or TRBV12-4 and TRBJ1-2; the D is unclear. The CDR3 length is 13 residues. Trimming pared 6 bases from V and 5 bases from J, leaving 13 bases between. The CDR3 is CASSDYGSYGYTF. The CDR3 DNA sequence: TGTGCCAGCAGCGACTACGGAAGTTATGGCTACACCTTC.

This clonotype was observed a few times. The gene calls are TRBV20-1 and TRBJ2-3, with D perhaps matching TRBD2 (6 bases). Germline CDR1 is DFQATT and CDR2 is SNEGSKA (reference sequence). The V and J ends lost 1 base and 2 bases respectively, with 10 bases between them. The CDR3 contains 14 residues. The CDR3 sequence: CSARAGVYTDTQYF. The DNA of the CDR3 is TGCAGTGCTAGAGCGGGGGTCTACACAGATACGCAGTATTTT.

This clonotype came up a few times. V usage is TRBV5-1 and J usage is TRBJ1-3, with a tentative D call TRBD1 (6 bases). Germline CDR1 and CDR2: SGHRS and YFSETQ. V lost 1 base, J lost 0 bases, and 8 bases lay in between. This CDR3 is built from 15 residues. CDR3 nucleotide sequence: TGCGCCAGCAGCTTGAGGACAGCCTCTGGAAACACCATATATTTT. It translates to CASSLRTASGNTIYF.

This clonotype was seen many times. The chain is built from TRBV6-5 and TRBJ1-6; D is uncertain. This CDR3 spans 17 amino acids. V lost 2 bases, J lost 7 bases, and 18 bases lay in between. CDR1 and CDR2 (germline): MNHEY, SVGAGI. This CDR3 is CASSYRDTRSGNSPLHF. The CDR3 nucleotides are TGTGCCAGCAGTTACCGCGACACCCGATCGGGGAATTCACCCCTCCACTTT.

This clonotype was observed a few times. The chain employs TRBV28 and TRBJ2-3, with D possibly being TRBD1 (5 bases). The CDR3 covers 14 residues. V dropped 3 bases and J dropped 2 bases, with 9 bases sitting between them. CDR1 is MDHEN and CDR2 is SYDVKM in the germline V gene. CDR3 protein: CASSFWTNTDTQYF. The CDR3 nucleotides read TGTGCCAGCAGTTTTTGGACAAACACAGATACGCAGTATTTT.

This clonotype was found once. The gene calls are TRBV5-1 and TRBJ2-7; D possibly corresponds to TRBD2 (7 bases). CDR1 is SGHRS and CDR2 is YFSETQ in the germline V gene. The CDR3 is made up of 13 amino acids. Trimming stripped 7 bases from V and 4 bases from J, with 15 bases between. The CDR3 loop reads CASGRGAGYEQYF. In nucleotides, the CDR3 is TGCGCCAGCGGACGGGGGGCCGGATACGAGCAGTACTTC.

The sample holds a few counts of this clonotype. The chain uses TRBV18 and TRBJ2-1; a weak D match, TRBD2 (6 bases). CDR1 is KGHSH and CDR2 is LQKENI in the germline V gene. The CDR3 sequence is 14 residues long. Trimming shortened V by 2 bases and J by 3 bases, and 8 bases separated the two germline ends. For the CDR3, the DNA is TGTGCCAGCTCACCATTGCGGGGCTACAATGAGCAGTTCTTC. Amino acids: CASSPLRGYNEQFF. The full variable domain, in which reference TRBV18 and TRBJ2-1 provide the parts outside the CDR3, is NAGVMQNPRHLVRRRGQEARLRCSPMKGHSHVYWYRQLPEEGLKFMVYLQKENIIDESGMPKERFSAEFPKEGPSILRIQQVVRGDSAAYFCASSPLRGYNEQFFGPGTRLTVL.

V is TRBV7-2 and J is TRBJ2-5; D is unresolved. The CDR3 sequence is 16 residues long. CDR1 and CDR2 from the germline V gene are SGHTA and FQGNSA. Deletions cut 5 bases from V and 0 bases from J, with 16 bases between. The CDR3 region has the DNA TGTGCCAGCAGCCCCTCAACGGACCTTTACCAAGAGACCCAGTACTTC. This sequence encodes CASSPSTDLYQETQYF.

This chain links TRBV7-6 with TRBJ2-3, with 7 bases identical to TRBD2. This CDR3 contains 16 residues. J gave up 2 bases and V 5 bases, and 10 bases lay outside the gene matches. The germline V gene encodes CDR1 SGHVS and CDR2 FNYEAQ. CDR3 protein: CASSLSTGTTTDTQYF. The CDR3 DNA sequence: TGTGCCAGCAGCCTTAGTACCGGGACTACCACAGATACGCAGTATTTT.

V is TRBV5-1 and J is TRBJ2-7, with 7 bases matching TRBD2. V dropped 2 bases and J dropped 0; count of bases not matched to a gene: 14. The V gene's germline CDR1 is SGHRS and CDR2 YFSETQ. The CDR3 is made up of 18 amino acids. This chain's CDR3 is CASSLTAGITSSSYEQYF. CDR3 DNA sequence: TGCGCCAGCAGCTTAACAGCGGGGATTACTTCGAGCTCCTACGAGCAGTACTTC. Full variable domain (remainder filled in from reference TRBV5-1 and TRBJ2-7): KAGVTQTPRYLIKTRGQQVTLSCSPISGHRSVSWYQQTPGQGLQFLFEYFSETQRNKGNFPGRFSGRQFSNSRSEMNVSTLELGDSALYLCASSLTAGITSSSYEQYFGPGTRLTVT.

This clonotype was seen a few times. The chain carries TRBV7-2 and TRBJ2-1, with TRBD1 as a possible D gene (5 bases). CDR1 SGHTA and CDR2 FQGNSA come from the germline V gene. V was trimmed by 2 bases and J by 10 bases, leaving 15 bases between them. The CDR3 runs to 14 residues. The DNA of the CDR3 is TGTGCCAGCAGCTTAACAGTGAAGGGGTCCGAGCAGTTCTTC. Translation gives CASSLTVKGSEQFF.

This clonotype occurred a few times. The chain is built from TRBV5-1 and TRBJ2-1; 8 bases line up with TRBD2. The V segment lost 0 bases and the J segment 6 bases; nucleotides outside the gene matches: 11. The CDR3 contains 17 residues. Germline CDR1 and CDR2: SGHRS and YFSETQ. CDR3 DNA: TGCGCCAGCAGCTTGGCCACTGGGACTAGTACTCCCAATGAGCAGTTCTTC. It specifies CASSLATGTSTPNEQFF.